A selection of T cell receptor beta chains follows, all from one sample in a study of cytomegalovirus exposure and HLA in healthy donors. Generated by immunoSEQ multiplex PCR, the TCRdb table keeps only in-frame clones and is missing some. The repertoire includes 200,000 to 250,000 clones, about 81% of them detected once, and approximately 5.3% sits in the top ten. Sequenced: PBMCs. The receptors were sampled from a woman in her forties in good health and CMV-seropositive. The CDR3 runs from the conserved cysteine through the conserved F or W. Each record gives: clone size, J gene, V gene, D gene, CDR3 DNA, CDR3 protein. The D gene is left open where the match is weak. Clone size is stated in some rows and not others, as once, few, many or a class when expanded.

>-|TRBJ2-6|TRBV30|TRBD1
TGTGCCTCTCAGGGGGTTGAAGCCGGGGCCAACGTCCTGACTTTC
CASQGVEAGANVLTF
>few|TRBJ2-7|TRBV6-5|TRBD2
TGTGCCAGCAGCCCAGCGGGGGCTAGCTCCTACGAGCAGTACTTC
CASSPAGASSYEQYF
>-|TRBJ2-3|TRBV6-5|TRBD2
TGTGCCAGCAGTTACTCTCCCGGCGGGAGGGCCCATACGCAGTATTTT
CASSYSPGGRAHTQYF
>-|TRBJ2-2|TRBV7-2|-
TGTGCCAGCAGCCACACACCCGGGGAGCTGTTTTTT
CASSHTPGELFF
>-|TRBJ2-7|TRBV7-2|-
TGTGCCAGCAGCTTTCGAGCGAACGAGCAGTACTTC
CASSFRANEQYF
>-|TRBJ2-1|TRBV9|-
TGTGCCAGCACCGGGACTTCTCCATGGGAGCAGTTCTTC
CASTGTSPWEQFF
>few|TRBJ2-7|TRBV7-9|TRBD2
TGTGCCAGCAGCTTAGCGTTGGGGACTAGGAGCTCCTACGAGCAGTACTTC
CASSLALGTRSSYEQYF
>-|TRBJ2-3|TRBV4-3|TRBD2
TGCGCCAGCAGCCAACCTTTAGCGGGAGGGTCAGATACGCAGTATTTT
CASSQPLAGGSDTQYF
>-|TRBJ1-2|TRBV6-5|TRBD1
TGTGCCAGCAGTAGGGACAGCCGAAACTATGGCTACACCTTC
CASSRDSRNYGYTF
>-|TRBJ2-1|TRBV27|TRBD2
TGTGCCAGCAGTTTTCGGACTAGCGGGGGTGATGAGCAGTTCTTC
CASSFRTSGGDEQFF
>-|TRBJ1-4|TRBV4-2|TRBD1
TGTGCCAGCAGCCGACCACCCGGGACAGGTTTATTTAACGAAAAACTGTTTTTT
CASSRPPGTGLFNEKLFF
>-|TRBJ1-2|TRBV5-1|-
TGCGCCAGCAGCCCGCGGATCGACGGAAGTGGCTACACCTTC
CASSPRIDGSGYTF